This T cell receptor (beta chain) emerged from a study of Graves' ophthalmopathy and Graves' hyperthyroidism. Study at large: The blood sample was drawn at first diagnosis and before any treatment.

RNA transcripts were the source from which TCR beta CDR3 regions were amplified. The workflow started with a first-round RT-PCR run with HTBI primers and then moved on to a second-round multiplex PCR. MiXCR, run by TCRdb on the multiplex PCR reads, gives a single entry per CDR3 protein. The data contain 740,000 or so distinct CDR3 sequences, roughly 40% of them singletons. This clonotype was counted at least ten times. The CDR3 sequence is 14 residues long. Trimming took off 5 bases at V and 8 bases at J, with 15 bases between the two ends. CDR1 and CDR2 from the germline V gene are LNHDA and SQIVND (reference sequence).

The sequence came from an adult man with Graves' ophthalmopathy. The rearrangement joins TRBV19 to TRBJ1-4, with D hard to call. Sequenced material: peripheral blood. The CDR3 is CASSLGSRLEKLFF. CDR3 DNA sequence: TGTGCCAGTAGTTTGGGATCCCGGCTGGAAAAACTGTTTTTT.